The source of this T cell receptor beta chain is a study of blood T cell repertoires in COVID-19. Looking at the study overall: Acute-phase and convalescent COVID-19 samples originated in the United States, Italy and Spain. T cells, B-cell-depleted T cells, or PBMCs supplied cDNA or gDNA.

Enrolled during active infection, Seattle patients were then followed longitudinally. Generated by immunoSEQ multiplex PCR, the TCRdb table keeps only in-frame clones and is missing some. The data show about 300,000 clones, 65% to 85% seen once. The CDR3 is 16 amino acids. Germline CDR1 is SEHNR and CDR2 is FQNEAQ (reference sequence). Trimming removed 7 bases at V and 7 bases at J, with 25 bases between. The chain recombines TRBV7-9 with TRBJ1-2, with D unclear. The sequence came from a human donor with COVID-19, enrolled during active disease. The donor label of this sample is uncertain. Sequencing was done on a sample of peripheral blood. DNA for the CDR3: TGTGCCAGCACCAGAGATGGTTCGGAGGGAGTGGGTGGCTACACCTTC. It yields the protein CASTRDGSEGVGGYTF.